Each of the 10 T cell receptor beta chains below was sequenced from the same sample in a study of CD8 T cells in ankylosing spondylitis. Using its own MiXCR run on the 5' RACE reads, TCRdb lists one record per CDR3 protein. The repertoire consists of around 330,000 distinct CDR3 sequences, with 11% occurring once and the leading ten covering more than 7%. Sequencing input: blood, either unsorted or a sorted T cell fraction (not recorded which). The receptors derive from a female donor with ankylosing spondylitis or in good health (not recorded which).

The table lists this clonotype with many counts. The junction departs from the called germline gene at one end, perhaps through a read error. The V gene is TRBV7-8, the J gene TRBJ1-1, with 7 positions matching TRBD1. Germline CDR1 is SGHVS and CDR2 is FQNEAQ. The CDR3 spans 15 residues. The CDR3 loop is CASSLGGRRYTEAFF. The DNA of the CDR3 is TGTGCCAGCAGTTTAGGGGGCAGGCGGTACACTGAAGCTTTCTTT.

This clonotype appeared many times. The CDR3 coding sequence is TGCGCCAGCAGTGGGGGAGGCACTGAAGCTTTCTTT. It codes for CASSGGGTEAFF. This rearrangement joins TRBV10-2 to TRBJ1-1; D is uncertain. Between the trimmed V and J ends, which lost 4 bases and 4 bases, there was a span of 7 bases. There are 12 residues in the CDR3. Looked up from germline, CDR1 is WSHSY and CDR2 is SAAADI.

This clonotype appeared many times. The chain links TRBV6-1 to TRBJ1-1; D gene unclear. Trimming shortened V by 1 base and J by 8 bases, and 8 bases separated the two germline ends. Per the germline V gene, CDR1 is MNHNS and CDR2 is SASEGT. The CDR3 loop spans 12 amino acids. CDR3 in amino acids: CASSEGTEEAFF. DNA of the CDR3: TGTGCCAGCAGTGAAGGGACGGAAGAAGCTTTCTTT.

This clonotype has at least ten counts. One junction end does not reproduce the germline sequence, and a read error may be involved. V is TRBV12-3 or TRBV12-4 and J is TRBJ1-5; D is unclear. This CDR3 contains 12 residues. CDR3 amino acids: CASCLSNQPQHF. CDR3 nucleotide sequence: TGTGCCAGCTGTTTGAGCAATCAGCCCCAGCATTTT.

This chain links TRBV29-1 with TRBJ2-2, with 10 nucleotides matching TRBD1. CDR1 is SQVTM and CDR2 is ANQGSEA in the germline V gene. The CDR3 is made up of 13 amino acids. V trimming: 6 bases; J trimming: 3 bases; junction bases outside the gene matches: 1. This CDR3 reads CSVDRGHTGELFF. The CDR3 nucleotides read TGCAGCGTAGACAGGGGGCACACCGGGGAGCTGTTTTTT.

This clonotype occurred many times. This rearrangement joins TRBV7-2 to TRBJ2-7, with D hard to call. The CDR3 contains 15 residues. Trimming shortened V by 2 bases and J by 0 bases, and 11 bases separated the two germline ends. Germline V gene sequence: CDR1 SGHTA, CDR2 FQGNSA. This chain's CDR3 is CASSLLGLLSYEQYF. DNA for the CDR3: TGTGCCAGCAGCTTACTAGGGCTACTCTCCTACGAGCAGTACTTC.

This clonotype was seen many times. As DNA, the CDR3 is TGTGCCAGCAGCTTCGTCGGCCCCGCTTACTCGACAGGGATGAACACTGAAGCTTTCTTT. This translates into CASSFVGPAYSTGMNTEAFF. J is TRBJ1-1 and V is TRBV7-3; 7 bases agree with TRBD1. Germline CDR1 SGHTA, CDR2 FQGTGA. This CDR3 spans 20 amino acids. J gave up 0 bases and V 3 bases, and 19 bases lay outside the gene matches.

The chain links TRBV29-1 to TRBJ2-7, with 7 positions matching TRBD2. Looked up from germline, CDR1 is SQVTM and CDR2 is ANQGSEA. This CDR3 has 15 residues. V was clipped by 3 bases and J by 0 bases; unmatched bases: 8. In DNA form, the CDR3 reads TGCAGCGTTGATTGGGGAGGGCTCGGCTCCTACGAGCAGTACTTC. Its translation is CSVDWGGLGSYEQYF.

This clonotype was picked up many times. The chain uses TRBV12-3 or TRBV12-4 and TRBJ1-1, with D perhaps TRBD1 (6 bases). The V and J ends lost 3 bases and 7 bases respectively, with 15 bases between them. This CDR3 has 14 residues. The CDR3 loop reads CASSFFQKGGEAFF. The CDR3 region has the DNA TGTGCCAGCAGTTTTTTCCAGAAAGGGGGTGAAGCTTTCTTT.

This clonotype was seen a handful of times. This chain uses TRBV5-1 with TRBJ2-7, with D possibly TRBD2 on 7 matching bases. Germline CDR1 is SGHRS and CDR2 is YFSETQ. The CDR3 loop spans 16 amino acids. Trimming shortened V by 0 bases and J by 1 base, and 14 bases separated the two germline ends. CDR3 in amino acids: CASSLGGGGQSYEQYF. For the CDR3, the DNA is TGCGCCAGCAGCTTGGGGGGCGGGGGCCAATCCTACGAGCAGTACTTC.